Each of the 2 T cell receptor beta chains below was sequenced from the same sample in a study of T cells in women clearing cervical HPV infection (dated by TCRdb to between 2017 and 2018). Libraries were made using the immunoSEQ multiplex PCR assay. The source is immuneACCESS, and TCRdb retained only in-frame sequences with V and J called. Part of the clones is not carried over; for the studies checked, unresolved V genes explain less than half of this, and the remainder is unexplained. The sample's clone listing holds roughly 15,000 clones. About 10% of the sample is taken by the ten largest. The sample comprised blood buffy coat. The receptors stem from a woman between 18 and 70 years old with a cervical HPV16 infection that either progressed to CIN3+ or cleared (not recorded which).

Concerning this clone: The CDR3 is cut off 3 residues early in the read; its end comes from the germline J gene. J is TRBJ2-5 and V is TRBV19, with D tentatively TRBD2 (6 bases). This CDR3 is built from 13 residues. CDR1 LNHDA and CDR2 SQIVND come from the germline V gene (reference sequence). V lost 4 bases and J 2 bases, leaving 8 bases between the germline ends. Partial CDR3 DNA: TGTGCCAGTAGTAAGACTAGACAAGAGACC. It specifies CASSKTRQET. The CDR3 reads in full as CASSKTRQETQYF.

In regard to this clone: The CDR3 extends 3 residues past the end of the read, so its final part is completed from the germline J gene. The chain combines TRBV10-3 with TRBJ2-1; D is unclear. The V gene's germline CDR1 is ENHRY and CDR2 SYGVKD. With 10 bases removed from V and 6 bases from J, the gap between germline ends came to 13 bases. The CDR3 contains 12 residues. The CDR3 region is CATSPEVNEQFF. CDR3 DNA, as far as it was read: TGTGCCACCTCCCCTGAGGTCAATGAG.